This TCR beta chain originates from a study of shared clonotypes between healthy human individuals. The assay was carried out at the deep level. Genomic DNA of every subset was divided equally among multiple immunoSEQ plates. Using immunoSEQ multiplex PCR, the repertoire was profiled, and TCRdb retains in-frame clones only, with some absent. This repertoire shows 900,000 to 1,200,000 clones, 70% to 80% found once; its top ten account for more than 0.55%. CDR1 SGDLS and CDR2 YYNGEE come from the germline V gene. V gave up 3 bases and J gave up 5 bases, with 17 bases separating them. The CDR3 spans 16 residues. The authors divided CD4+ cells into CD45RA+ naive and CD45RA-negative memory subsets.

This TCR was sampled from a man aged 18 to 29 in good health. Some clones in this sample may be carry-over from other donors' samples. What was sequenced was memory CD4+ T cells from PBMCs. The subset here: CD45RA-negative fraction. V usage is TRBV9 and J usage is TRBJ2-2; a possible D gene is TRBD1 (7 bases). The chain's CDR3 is CASSASGGSGTGELFF. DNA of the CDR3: TGTGCCAGCAGCGCCTCAGGGGGGTCAGGAACCGGGGAGCTGTTTTTT.